The 14 T cell receptor beta chains reported below all come from one sample, sequenced in a study of cytomegalovirus exposure and HLA in healthy donors (TCRdb year 2017). The library relied on the immunoSEQ multiplex PCR assay. For the multiplex PCR, a mixture combining 60 forward primers for TCR Vbeta segments and 13 reverse primers for TCR Jbeta segments was used. Not all clones reach the TCRdb copy of this immuneACCESS table, which keeps in-frame sequences only. Checked studies attribute under half of the gap to unresolved V genes and leave the rest unexplained. Recorded for this sample are roughly 100,000 clones; roughly four fifths of them occurred a single time. Clones ranked in the top ten supply 8.5% to 10% of the sample. Sample: PBMCs. The receptors were sampled from a male donor in good health and CMV-seropositive.

This clone was seen a handful of times. This chain uses TRBV2 with TRBJ2-7; 8 bases map to TRBD2. The J segment lost 3 bases and the V segment lost 0 bases, leaving 16 bases of the junction unmatched. The V gene's germline CDR1 is SNHLY and CDR2 FYNNEI. CDR3 length: 19 residues. CDR3 nucleotide sequence: TGTGCCAGCAGTGAAGCGAGGGGACTAGTCATTGGTAGGGGCTACGAGCAGTACTTC. It codes for CASSEARGLVIGRGYEQYF.

With respect to this clone: Its ends do not fully match the called genes, so a read error is possible. The rearrangement uses TRBV7-2 and TRBJ2-7; D is unresolved. Germline V gene sequence: CDR1 SGHTA, CDR2 FQGNSA. There are 13 residues in the CDR3. CDR3 in amino acids: CASSSTGSHEQYF. CDR3 coding DNA: TGTGCCAGCAGCTCGACTGGCTCCCACGAGCAGTACTTC.

The gene calls are TRBV19 and TRBJ1-2; possibly TRBD1 for D (5 bases). Looked up from germline, CDR1 is LNHDA and CDR2 is SQIVND (reference sequence). The CDR3 is made up of 15 amino acids. V lost 5 bases to trimming and J lost 3 bases, with 16 bases between them. CDR3 sequence (DNA): TGTGCCAGTAGTCATTCCAGGGCCGGCGACTATGGCTACACCTTC. Translated, it gives CASSHSRAGDYGYTF.

The chain couples TRBV5-1 to TRBJ2-7; 7 positions agree with TRBD1. There are 15 residues in the CDR3. V trimming: 3 bases; J trimming: 5 bases; junction bases outside the gene matches: 11. Germline values: CDR1 SGHRS, CDR2 YFSETQ. The CDR3 spells CASSSHGQVEDEQYF. The CDR3 DNA follows: TGCGCCAGCAGCTCGCACGGACAGGTTGAGGACGAGCAGTACTTC.

There are a few counts of this clone. This rearrangement joins TRBV7-2 to TRBJ2-7; no reliable D call. The CDR3 sequence is 12 residues long. CDR1 SGHTA and CDR2 FQGNSA come from the germline V gene. V dropped 2 bases and J dropped 4 bases, with 6 bases sitting between them. CDR3 nucleotides: TGTGCCAGCAGCTTACTGGCATACGAGCAGTACTTC. This gives the protein CASSLLAYEQYF.

The chain recombines TRBV5-4 with TRBJ1-1; TRBD1 aligns across 9 bases. J was trimmed by 5 bases and V by 3 bases; bases with no gene match: 5. The germline CDR1 and CDR2 sequences are SGHNT and YYREEE (reference sequence). CDR3 size: 14 residues. In nucleotides, the CDR3 is TGTGCCAGCAGCTACCGGGACAGGGTGACTGAAGCTTTCTTT. As protein: CASSYRDRVTEAFF. Complete variable domain (other parts from reference TRBV5-4 and TRBJ1-1): ETGVTQSPTHLIKTRGQQVTLRCSSQSGHNTVSWYQQALGQGPQFIFQYYREEENGRGNFPPRFSGLQFPNYSSELNVNALELDDSALYLCASSYRDRVTEAFFGQGTRLTVV.

The chain carries TRBV9 and TRBJ2-2; 9 bases map to TRBD1. The germline V gene encodes CDR1 SGDLS and CDR2 YYNGEE. The CDR3 totals 17 residues. V lost 1 base, J lost 4 bases, and 8 bases stayed unmatched. The CDR3 loop reads CASSVTSGTGFTGELFF. Written as DNA, the CDR3 is TGTGCCAGCAGCGTAACCTCCGGGACAGGGTTCACCGGGGAGCTGTTTTTT.

The V and J genes are TRBV28 and TRBJ2-7, with D unclear. Trimming stripped 4 bases from V and 2 bases from J, with 12 bases between. Germline V gene lookup returns CDR1 MDHEN and CDR2 SYDVKM. This CDR3 is built from 14 residues. The CDR3 DNA follows: TGTGCCAGCAGTTCGCAGCCGACTGCCTACGAGCAGTACTTC. It is translated as CASSSQPTAYEQYF.

The table lists this clone with many counts. The rearrangement joins TRBV2 to TRBJ2-7; 7 positions agree with TRBD2. There are 16 residues in the CDR3. In germline, CDR1 is SNHLY, CDR2 FYNNEI. The V segment lost 4 bases and the J segment 2 bases; nucleotides outside the gene matches: 11. CDR3 in amino acids: CASSGKRGSPPYEQYF. The CDR3 bases are TGTGCCAGCAGTGGTAAGCGGGGCAGTCCCCCCTACGAGCAGTACTTC. The whole variable domain, filled in from reference TRBV2 and TRBJ2-7, reads EPEVTQTPSHQVTQMGQEVILRCVPISNHLYFYWYRQILGQKVEFLVSFYNNEISEKSEIFDDQFSVERPDGSNFTLKIRSTKLEDSAMYFCASSGKRGSPPYEQYFGPGTRLTVT.

The J gene is TRBJ2-2, the V gene TRBV5-5, with 8 bases that match TRBD2. Unmatched junction bases numbered 3, after V lost 0 bases and J lost 8 bases. Germline loops: CDR1 SGHKS, CDR2 YYEKEE (reference sequence). The CDR3 is 14 residues long. The CDR3 region has the DNA TGTGCCAGCAGCTTGGCTAGCGGGCTTGGGGAGCTGTTTTTT. Encoded protein: CASSLASGLGELFF.

The chain is built from TRBV27 and TRBJ2-1, with TRBD2 identical over 11 bases. V gave up 2 bases and J gave up 8 bases; unmatched junction bases: 5. Germline assignment: CDR1 MNHEY and CDR2 SMNVEV (reference sequence). The CDR3 consists of 15 residues. The CDR3 reads CASSLATSGTDEQFF. In DNA, the CDR3 is TGTGCCAGCAGTTTAGCGACTAGCGGGACCGATGAGCAGTTCTTC.

The chain combines TRBV28 with TRBJ1-2; D might be TRBD1 (6 bases). Trimming cost V 5 bases and J 5 bases, with 12 bases left between them. The germline CDR1 and CDR2 sequences are MDHEN and SYDVKM. CDR3 size: 13 residues. The CDR3 coding sequence is TGTGCCAGCAGTCCACAGGGTTTTTATGGCTACACCTTC. It codes for CASSPQGFYGYTF.

In its sample, this clone was seen a few times. In DNA, the CDR3 is TGTGCCAGCAGACCTAGGGCTGGACTAGCCTACAATGAGCAGTTCTTC. Protein product: CASRPRAGLAYNEQFF. J is TRBJ2-1 and V is TRBV5-4; 7 bases align to TRBD2. This CDR3 region has 16 residues. V lost 5 bases and J lost 2; bases outside the gene matches: 10. Germline CDR1 SGHNT, CDR2 YYREEE (reference sequence).

The chain is built from TRBV30 and TRBJ2-7, with 7 nucleotides matching TRBD1. Germline values: CDR1 GTSNPN, CDR2 SVGIG (reference sequence). CDR3 length: 15 residues. V shed 2 bases, J shed 0 bases, and the junction held 7 bases outside the gene matches. The CDR3 DNA reads TGTGCCTGGAGTCACACACAGGGGAACTCCTACGAGCAGTACTTC. It specifies CAWSHTQGNSYEQYF. Full variable domain (missing parts from reference TRBV30 and TRBJ2-7): SQTIHQWPATLVQPVGSPLSLECTVEGTSNPNLYWYRQAAGRGLQLLFYSVGIGQISSEVPQNLSASRPQDRQFILSSKKLLLSDSGFYLCAWSHTQGNSYEQYFGPGTRLTVT.